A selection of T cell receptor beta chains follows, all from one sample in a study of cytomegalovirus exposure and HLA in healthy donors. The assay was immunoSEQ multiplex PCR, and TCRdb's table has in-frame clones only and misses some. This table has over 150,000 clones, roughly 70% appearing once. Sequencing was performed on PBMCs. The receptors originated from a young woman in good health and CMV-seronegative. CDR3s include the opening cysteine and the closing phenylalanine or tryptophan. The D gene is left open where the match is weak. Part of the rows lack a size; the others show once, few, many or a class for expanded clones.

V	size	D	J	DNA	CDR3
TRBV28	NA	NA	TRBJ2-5	TGTGCCAGCAGCCCCGGAGTGGAAGAGACCCAGTACTTC	CASSPGVEETQYF
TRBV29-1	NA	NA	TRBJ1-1	TGCAGCGTTGTAGGGGTCTCTGAAGCTTTCTTT	CSVVGVSEAFF
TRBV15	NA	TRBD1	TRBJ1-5	TGTGCCACCAGCAGTCGACAGGGCTTCCAGCCCCAGCATTTT	CATSSRQGFQPQHF
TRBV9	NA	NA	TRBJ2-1	TGTGCCAGCACCCTGGGGCAAAACGTGTGGGATGAGCAGTTCTTC	CASTLGQNVWDEQFF
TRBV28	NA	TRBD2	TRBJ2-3	TGTGCCAGCAAATGGGGGAGGGTAACAGATACGCAGTATTTT	CASKWGRVTDTQYF
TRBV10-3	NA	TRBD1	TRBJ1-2	TGTGCCATCAGAGGGACAGGCTATGGCTACACCTTC	CAIRGTGYGYTF
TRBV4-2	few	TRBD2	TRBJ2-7	TGTGCCAGCAGCCATCCCTGGGGACTAGCTGAATCCTACGAGCAGTACTTC	CASSHPWGLAESYEQYF
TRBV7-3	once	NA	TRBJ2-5	TGCGCCAGCAGCCGGGAGACCCAGTACTTC	CASSRETQYF
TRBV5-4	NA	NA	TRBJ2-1	TGTGCCAGCAGCGAGGGGGGGTACAATGAGCAGTTCTTC	CASSEGGYNEQFF
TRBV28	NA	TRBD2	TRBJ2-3	TGTGCCAGCAGTTTATTCCTCGGGACTAGCGGGGACACAGATACGCAGTATTTT	CASSLFLGTSGDTDTQYF
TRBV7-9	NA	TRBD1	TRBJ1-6	TGTTCCAGCAGCCCCATCCAGGGGGCAAATTCACCCCTCCACTTT	CSSSPIQGANSPLHF
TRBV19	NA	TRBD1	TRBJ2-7	TGTGCCAGTAGTCAGGGACAGGGAGCCTACGAGCAGTACTTC	CASSQGQGAYEQYF
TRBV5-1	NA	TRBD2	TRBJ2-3	TGCGCCAGCAGCTGGACTAGCGGGGGGGTTTATAGCACAGATACGCAGTATTTT	CASSWTSGGVYSTDTQYF
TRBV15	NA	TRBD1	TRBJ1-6	TGTGCCACCAGCAGCCAGACAGGGGGTAATTCACCCCTCCACTTT	CATSSQTGGNSPLHF
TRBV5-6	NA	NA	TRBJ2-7	TGTGCCAGCAGCGAATCAGACAGATCCTACGAGCAGTACTTC	CASSESDRSYEQYF
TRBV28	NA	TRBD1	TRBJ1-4	TGTGCCAGCAGTTTCCTCGGGACAGACAATGAAAAACTGTTTTTT	CASSFLGTDNEKLFF
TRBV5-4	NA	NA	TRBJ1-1	TGTGCCAGCAGCCGCTACACAGGGAAGGGCAACACTGAAGCTTTCTTT	CASSRYTGKGNTEAFF
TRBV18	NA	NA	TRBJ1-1	TGTGCCAGCTCAAGGACAGATAACACTGAAGCTTTCTTT	CASSRTDNTEAFF
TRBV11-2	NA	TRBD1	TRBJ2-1	TGTGCCAGCAGCTTACTCGACAGGGGGAATGAGCAGTTCTTC	CASSLLDRGNEQFF
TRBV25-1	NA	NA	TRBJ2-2	TGTGCCAGCAGTGACCAACTAGTTACCGGGGAGCTGTTTTTT	CASSDQLVTGELFF
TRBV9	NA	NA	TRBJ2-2	TGTGCCAGCGAGAAAGGGGGCACCGGGGAGCTGTTTTTT	CASEKGGTGELFF
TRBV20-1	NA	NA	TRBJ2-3	TGCAGTGCCGACTTCCAGGATACGCAGTATTTT	CSADFQDTQYF
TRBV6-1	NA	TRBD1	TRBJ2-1	TGTGCCACAGGGGGACAGGGTTTCTACAATGAGCAGTTCTTC	CATGGQGFYNEQFF
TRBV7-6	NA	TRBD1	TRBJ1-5	TGTGCCAGCAGCCTCGGACAGGAGGCTGGTCAGCCCCAGCATTTT	CASSLGQEAGQPQHF
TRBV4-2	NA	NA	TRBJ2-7	TGTGCCAGCAGCCAACCAGCGGGTGACGAGCAGTACTTC	CASSQPAGDEQYF
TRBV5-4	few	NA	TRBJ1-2	TGTGCCAGCAGCTTGGCACAGGGTGCATATGGCTACACCTTC	CASSLAQGAYGYTF
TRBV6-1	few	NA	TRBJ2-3	TGTGCCAGCAGTGAAGGTTGGGGCCGAACAGATACGCAGTATTTT	CASSEGWGRTDTQYF
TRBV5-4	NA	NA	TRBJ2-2	TGTGCCAGCAGCTTGTTAGCGAACACCGGGGAGCTGTTTTTT	CASSLLANTGELFF
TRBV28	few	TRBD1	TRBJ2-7	TGTGCCAGCAGATCGTCGGACAGGAAAAAGCAGTACTTC	CASRSSDRKKQYF
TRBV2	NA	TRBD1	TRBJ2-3	TGTGCCAGCAGTTTGGGACAGGGCGACACGCAGTATTTT	CASSLGQGDTQYF
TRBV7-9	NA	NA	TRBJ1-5	TGTGCCAGCAGCTTAAGCCCTCAGCCCCAGCATTTT	CASSLSPQPQHF
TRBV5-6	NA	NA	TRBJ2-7	TGTGCCAGCAGCTCCCGGGACTTACACTACGAGCAGTACTTC	CASSSRDLHYEQYF
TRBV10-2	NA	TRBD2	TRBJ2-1	TGCGCCAGCAATACTTCCCCAAGCGGGGGGAGCAATGAGCAGTTCTTC	CASNTSPSGGSNEQFF
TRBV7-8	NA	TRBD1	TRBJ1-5	TGTGCCAGCAGCTTATGGGGACAGGGGGCGAGCAATCAGCCCCAGCATTTT	CASSLWGQGASNQPQHF
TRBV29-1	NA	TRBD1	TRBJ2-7	TGCAGCGTGGGGGGGACAGGGGGCGGATTAGACGAGCAGTACTTC	CSVGGTGGGLDEQYF
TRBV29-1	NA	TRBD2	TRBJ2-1	TGCAGCGCCCCGGGACTAGCGGATTACAATGAGCAGTTCTTC	CSAPGLADYNEQFF
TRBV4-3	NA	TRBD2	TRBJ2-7	TGCGCCAGCAGCCAGGGACTAGCGGGAGCGTACGAGCAGTACTTC	CASSQGLAGAYEQYF
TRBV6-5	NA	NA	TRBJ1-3	TGTGCCAGCAGAACCTCTCCGACGGGGTGGAACACCATATATTTT	CASRTSPTGWNTIYF
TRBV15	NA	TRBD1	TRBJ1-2	TGTGCCACCAGCCCCGGGACAGGGAACTATGGCTACACCTTC	CATSPGTGNYGYTF
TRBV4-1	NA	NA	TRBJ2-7	TGCGCCAGCAGCCAAGAGCCCCCTGGGCACGAGCAGTACTTC	CASSQEPPGHEQYF
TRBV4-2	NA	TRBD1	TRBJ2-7	TGTGCCAGCAGCCAAACCATTCGGGACAGTTTCAGAGAGCAGTACTTC	CASSQTIRDSFREQYF